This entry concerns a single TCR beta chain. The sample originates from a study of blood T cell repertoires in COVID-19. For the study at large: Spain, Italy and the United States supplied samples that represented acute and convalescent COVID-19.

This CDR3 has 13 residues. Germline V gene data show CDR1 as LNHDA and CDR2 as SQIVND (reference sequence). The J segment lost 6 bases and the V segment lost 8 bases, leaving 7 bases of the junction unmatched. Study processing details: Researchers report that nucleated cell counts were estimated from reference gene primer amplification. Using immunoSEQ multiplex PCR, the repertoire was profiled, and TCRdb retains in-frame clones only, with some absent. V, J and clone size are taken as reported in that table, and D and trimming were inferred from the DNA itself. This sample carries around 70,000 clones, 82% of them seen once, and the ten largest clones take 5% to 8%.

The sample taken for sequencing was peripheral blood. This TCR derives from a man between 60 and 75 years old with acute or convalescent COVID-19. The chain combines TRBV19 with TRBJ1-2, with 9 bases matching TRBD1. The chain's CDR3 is CASRLDRGNGYTF. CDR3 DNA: TGTGCCAGTCGGCTGGACAGGGGAAATGGCTACACCTTC.